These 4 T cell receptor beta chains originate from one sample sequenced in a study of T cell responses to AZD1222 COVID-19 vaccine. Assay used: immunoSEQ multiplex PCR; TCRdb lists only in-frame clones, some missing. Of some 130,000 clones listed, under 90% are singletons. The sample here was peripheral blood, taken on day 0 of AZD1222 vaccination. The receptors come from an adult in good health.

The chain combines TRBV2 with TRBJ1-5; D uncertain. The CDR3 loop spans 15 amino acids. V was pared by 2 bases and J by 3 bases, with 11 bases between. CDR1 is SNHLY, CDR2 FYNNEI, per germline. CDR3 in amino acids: CASSERAGDNQPQHF. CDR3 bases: TGTGCCAGCAGTGAAAGGGCAGGAGACAATCAGCCCCAGCATTTT.

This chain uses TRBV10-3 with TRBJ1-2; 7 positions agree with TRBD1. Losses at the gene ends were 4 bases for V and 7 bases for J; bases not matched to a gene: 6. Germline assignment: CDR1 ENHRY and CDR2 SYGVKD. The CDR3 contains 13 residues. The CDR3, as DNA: TGTGCCATCAGTGGCCCAGGGGGGATTGGCTACACCTTC. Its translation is CAISGPGGIGYTF.

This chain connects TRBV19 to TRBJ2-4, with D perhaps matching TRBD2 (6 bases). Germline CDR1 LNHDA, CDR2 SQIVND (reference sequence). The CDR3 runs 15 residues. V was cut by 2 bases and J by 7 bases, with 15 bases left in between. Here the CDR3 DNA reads TGTGCCAGTAGTATAACACCTAGGAGGGAGAACATTCAGTACTTC. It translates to CASSITPRRENIQYF.

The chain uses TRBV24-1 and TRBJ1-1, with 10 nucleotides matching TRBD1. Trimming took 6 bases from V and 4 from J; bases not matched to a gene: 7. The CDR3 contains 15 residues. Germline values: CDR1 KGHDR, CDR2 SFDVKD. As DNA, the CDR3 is TGTGCCACCAGTAAGGACAGGGGGTCTCTCACTGAAGCTTTCTTT. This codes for CATSKDRGSLTEAFF.